The TCR beta chain described here comes from a study of cytomegalovirus exposure and HLA in healthy donors. The PCR employed 60 Vbeta primers together with 13 Jbeta primers. Libraries were prepared by immunoSEQ multiplex PCR; TCRdb keeps only in-frame clonotypes and omits some of them. Among nearly 110,000 clones listed, under 85% were seen once. V lost 10 bases to trimming and J lost 4 bases; unmatched junction nucleotides: 7. Germline V gene data show CDR1 as MNHEY and CDR2 as SVGAGI. The CDR3 length is 14 residues. The rearrangement joins TRBV6-5 to TRBJ2-3; 11 nucleotides match TRBD2. Material for sequencing was PBMCs. The clonotype originates from a male donor in good health and CMV-seronegative. Written as DNA, the CDR3 is TGTGCCACCAGATTAGCGGGAGGGCCAGATACGCAGTATTTT. As protein: CATRLAGGPDTQYF.